This entry lists 8 T cell receptor beta chains sequenced from one sample in a study of shared clonotypes between healthy human individuals. Measured with immunoSEQ multiplex PCR; TCRdb has only the in-frame clones, and not every one. The data contain 1 million to 1.2 million clones, roughly 77% of them seen just once; the ten biggest clones take up 0.89%. The sample comprised memory CD4+ T cells from PBMCs. The sample's subset: CD45RA-negative fraction. The source is a man aged 18 to 30 in good health. Some clones in this sample may be carry-over from other donors' samples.

The chain combines TRBV7-2 with TRBJ1-2; no clear D gene. This CDR3 has 13 amino acids. Germline values: CDR1 SGHTA, CDR2 FQGNSA. Trimming cost V 9 bases and J 4 bases, with 15 bases left between them. CDR3 sequence (DNA): TGTGCCAGTAAGAATTCGGGCACCTATGGCTACACCTTC. Its protein product is CASKNSGTYGYTF.

The rearrangement joins TRBV5-1 to TRBJ1-3, with a weak D call TRBD1 (6 bases). This CDR3 is built from 14 residues. Germline CDR1 SGHRS, CDR2 YFSETQ. V was pared by 4 bases and J by 3 bases, with 11 bases between. The chain's CDR3 is CASSPGGDGNTIYF. DNA for the CDR3: TGCGCCAGCAGCCCGGGGGGCGATGGAAACACCATATATTTT.

The chain employs TRBV6-1 and TRBJ2-7; D not resolved. This CDR3 region has 12 residues. Trimming took off 5 bases at V and 7 bases at J, with 12 bases between the two ends. Germline V gene lookup returns CDR1 MNHNS and CDR2 SASEGT. The CDR3 bases are TGTGCCAGCAGTTTCGGGTTGAGGGAGCAGTACTTC. Protein: CASSFGLREQYF.

The CDR3 DNA sequence: TGTGCCAGCAGCCCTTACGGACCCTTGAACACTGAAGCTTTCTTT. Its translation: CASSPYGPLNTEAFF. The V call is TRBV11-1, the J call TRBJ1-1, with D unclear. This CDR3 is built from 15 residues. The V gene's germline CDR1 is SGHAT and CDR2 FQDESV (reference sequence). Trimming cost V 5 bases and J 0 bases, with 13 bases left between them.

The chain links TRBV15 to TRBJ2-7; no clear D gene. V was clipped by 0 bases and J by 1 base, with 7 bases between them. The germline V gene encodes CDR1 LNHNV and CDR2 YYDKDF (reference sequence). This CDR3 has 14 residues. CDR3 sequence (DNA): TGTGCCACCAGCAGAGATCCGACATCCTACGAGCAGTACTTC. Protein product: CATSRDPTSYEQYF.

The gene calls are TRBV6-5 and TRBJ2-1, with D tentatively TRBD2 (6 bases). Trimming cost V 4 bases and J 13 bases, with 14 bases left between them. The CDR3 length is 12 residues. Germline values: CDR1 MNHEY, CDR2 SVGAGI. The DNA for the CDR3 is TGTGCCAGCAGTTTACCGGGACTTCCACAGTTCTTC. It codes for CASSLPGLPQFF.

For this clone: This same CDR3 is encoded by further DNA sequences in the sample. V is TRBV7-3 and J is TRBJ2-5, with no clear D. This CDR3 has 13 amino acids. Per germline, CDR1 SGHTA and CDR2 FQGTGA. Trimming left V 2 bases short and J 1 base short, with 5 bases between. CDR3 in amino acids: CASSLLGQETQYF. CDR3 bases: TGTGCCAGCAGCTTACTAGGCCAAGAGACCCAGTACTTC.

V and J are TRBV6-6 and TRBJ2-7; D remains unclear. This CDR3 is built from 15 residues. V lost 0 bases, J lost 3 bases, and 12 bases lay in between. CDR1 and CDR2 from the germline V gene are MNHNY and SVGAGI (reference sequence). The CDR3 loop is CASSYSSSDLYEQYF. Written as DNA, the CDR3 is TGTGCCAGCAGTTACTCGTCATCGGACCTCTACGAGCAGTACTTC.